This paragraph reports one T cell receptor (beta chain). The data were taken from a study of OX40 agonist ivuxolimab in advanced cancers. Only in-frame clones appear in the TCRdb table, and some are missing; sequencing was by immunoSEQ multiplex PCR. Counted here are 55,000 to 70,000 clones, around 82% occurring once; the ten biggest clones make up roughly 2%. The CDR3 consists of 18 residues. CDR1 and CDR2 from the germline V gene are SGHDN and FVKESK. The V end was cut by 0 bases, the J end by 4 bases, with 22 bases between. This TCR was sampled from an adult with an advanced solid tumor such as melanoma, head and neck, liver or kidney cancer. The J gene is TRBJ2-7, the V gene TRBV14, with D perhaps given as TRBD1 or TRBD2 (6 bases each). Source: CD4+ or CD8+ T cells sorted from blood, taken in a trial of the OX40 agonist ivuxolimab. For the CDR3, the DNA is TGTGCCAGCAGCCAAGAGGTTTGGCGGGACAAGGAGGGGTACGAGCAGTACTTC. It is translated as CASSQEVWRDKEGYEQYF.